Listed below are T cell receptor beta chains from one sample, sequenced in a study of cytomegalovirus exposure and HLA in healthy donors. Measured with immunoSEQ multiplex PCR; TCRdb has only the in-frame clones, and not every one. The sample holds around 150,000 clones, approximately 79% seen once. Sequenced material: PBMCs. The receptors were sampled from a man between 40 and 49 years old in good health and CMV-seronegative. The CDR3 runs from the conserved cysteine through the conserved F or W.

v_gene	j_gene	CDR3aa
TRBV5-6	TRBJ2-7	CASSGPGGAYEQYF
TRBV18	TRBJ2-5	CASSPLAGGVQETQYF
TRBV9	TRBJ2-7	CASAPTPPYEQYF
TRBV28	TRBJ2-6	CASSLSSSGGFSGANVLTF
TRBV7-2	TRBJ1-2	CASSLRTGGNYGYTF
TRBV9	TRBJ2-7	CASSPTRWSYEQYF
TRBV2	TRBJ2-2	CASRYNRGARAGELFF
TRBV28	TRBJ1-2	CASIPRTRYGYTF
TRBV5-1	TRBJ2-5	CASSFIQGMETQYF
TRBV7-9	TRBJ1-4	CAGTKGMGQRNEKLFF
TRBV5-5	TRBJ2-3	CASSLVIAGPTDTQYF
TRBV29-1	TRBJ1-3	CSVASGRGSLSGNTIYF
TRBV4-2	TRBJ2-3	CASSQESPGTSERADTQYF
TRBV6-1	TRBJ1-3	CASSESPGYTIYF
TRBV4-1	TRBJ2-1	CASSHLLAVSHNEQFF
TRBV5-6	TRBJ2-6	CASSLGRAGANVLTF
TRBV13	TRBJ2-1	CASNSLGTSEYNEQFF
TRBV4-2	TRBJ2-3	CASSQDSRLPQDTQYF
TRBV25-1	TRBJ1-1	CASSDRLLGAEAFF
TRBV19	TRBJ1-4	CASTIGQGPEKLFF
TRBV7-9	TRBJ2-3	CASSLYSTDTQYF
TRBV6-5	TRBJ1-4	CASRSEGGYEKLFF
TRBV29-1	TRBJ2-7	CSVGQGPSYEQYF
TRBV7-6	TRBJ2-5	CASSLAGGQETQYF
TRBV28	TRBJ1-2	CASSFRSRGYGYTF
TRBV2	TRBJ2-1	CASSGREGQFF
TRBV21-1	TRBJ1-2	CASSKSQTVPNYGYTF
TRBV20-1	TRBJ2-7	CSAETDYEQYF
TRBV28	TRBJ2-7	CASSLSLAGGVEQYF
TRBV28	TRBJ2-5	CASRGLAERETQYF